These 24 T cell receptor beta chains share one sample of origin, sequenced in a study of T cells after yellow fever vaccination. Using its own MiXCR run on the 5' RACE reads, TCRdb lists one record per CDR3 protein. The sample contains approximately 550,000 distinct CDR3 sequences, about 19% of which appear only once. The source material was PBMCs, sampled 15 days after the yellow fever booster vaccination. The receptors derive from a man aged 25-45 years who received the YFV17D yellow fever vaccine.

This clonotype came up a few times. V gene TRBV15 combines with J gene TRBJ2-3; TRBD2 matches 15 bases. CDR3 length: 18 amino acids. Losses at the gene ends were 4 bases for V and 4 bases for J; bases not matched to a gene: 9. Germline lookup yields CDR1 LNHNV and CDR2 YYDKDF (reference sequence). CDR3 nucleotide sequence: TGTGCCACCAGCACCATCGGGACTAGCGGGAGGTTGTCAGATACGCAGTATTTT. This codes for CATSTIGTSGRLSDTQYF.

V gene TRBV7-9 combines with J gene TRBJ2-3; maybe TRBD2 (5 bases). Germline V CDR1 and CDR2: SEHNR, FQNEAQ (reference sequence). The CDR3 is 16 residues long. V lost 5 bases to trimming and J lost 1 base, with 16 bases between them. CDR3 region: CASSPTGNPGTDTQYF. The DNA for the CDR3 is TGTGCCAGCAGCCCCACGGGGAACCCTGGCACAGATACGCAGTATTTT.

The genes are TRBV25-1 and TRBJ1-1; D is undetermined. This CDR3 spans 15 amino acids. V dropped 3 bases and J dropped 3 bases, with 14 bases sitting between them. Germline loops: CDR1 MGHDK, CDR2 SYGVNS. The CDR3 nucleotides read TGTGCCAGCAGTGATGGGAGGTCGGAGGACACTGAAGCTTTCTTT. Translating it yields CASSDGRSEDTEAFF.

CDR3 sequence (DNA): TGCAGCGCCGGAGAAGGGGATCTATACGAGCAGTACTTC. Protein sequence: CSAGEGDLYEQYF. The chain carries TRBV29-1 and TRBJ2-7, with D possibly being TRBD1 (5 bases). This CDR3 has 13 amino acids. V was pared by 7 bases and J by 4 bases, with 17 bases between. Germline V gene sequence: CDR1 SQVTM, CDR2 ANQGSEA.

The chain links TRBV20-1 to TRBJ2-2; D possibly corresponds to TRBD2 (6 bases). The germline CDR1 and CDR2 sequences are DFQATT and SNEGSKA (reference sequence). This CDR3 has 14 residues. The V and J ends lost 3 bases and 0 bases respectively, with 8 bases between them. The CDR3 nucleotides are TGCAGTGCTAGTCCGGGAGCGAACACCGGGGAGCTGTTTTTT. Residues: CSASPGANTGELFF.

This rearrangement joins TRBV6-5 to TRBJ2-5; D remains ambiguous. The CDR3 has 14 amino acids. CDR1 is MNHEY and CDR2 is SVGAGI in the germline V gene. Deletions cut 3 bases from V and 0 bases from J, with 8 bases between. In DNA form, the CDR3 reads TGTGCCAGCAGTTATGGGCAGGACCAAGAGACCCAGTACTTC. It yields the protein CASSYGQDQETQYF.

Here the CDR3 reads CSAGTTTPSRETQYF. In nucleotides, the CDR3 is TGCAGTGCTGGAACTACCACCCCGAGCAGGGAGACCCAGTACTTC. The chain has TRBV20-1 and TRBJ2-5; no firm D call. CDR1 is DFQATT and CDR2 is SNEGSKA in the germline V gene (reference sequence). This CDR3 has 15 residues. V dropped 5 bases and J dropped 5 bases, with 21 bases sitting between them.

The chain joins TRBV6-2 or TRBV6-3 to TRBJ2-7, with D unclear. Germline loops: CDR1 MNHEY, CDR2 SVGEGT. Trimming stripped 6 bases from V and 2 bases from J, with 17 bases between. This CDR3 spans 15 amino acids. Here the CDR3 DNA reads TGTGCCAGCAGATCCCCCGGAACCGCCCCCTACGAGCAGTACTTC. This encodes CASRSPGTAPYEQYF.

In its sample, this clonotype was seen a few times. CDR3 in amino acids: CASSAPGLAGAGELFF. The DNA for the CDR3 is TGTGCCAGCAGTGCGCCGGGACTAGCGGGAGCCGGGGAGCTGTTTTTT. This sequence joins TRBV25-1 and TRBJ2-2, with 14 bases identical to TRBD2. After removal of 4 bases from V and 6 bases from J, the junction contained 4 bases not matched to a gene. The germline V gene encodes CDR1 MGHDK and CDR2 SYGVNS. The CDR3 sequence is 16 residues long.

The J gene is TRBJ2-2, the V gene TRBV12-3 or TRBV12-4, with TRBD2 identical over 11 bases. Trimming removed 4 bases from V and 6 bases from J; junction bases left unmatched: 7. There are 16 residues in the CDR3. CDR3 nucleotide sequence: TGTGCCAGCAGTTCCACTAGCGGGAGAGGCCCCGGGGAGCTGTTTTTT. Translating it yields CASSSTSGRGPGELFF.

The chain links TRBV5-1 to TRBJ2-1; D unresolved. Trimming removed 4 bases at V and 2 bases at J, with 7 bases between. This CDR3 is 13 amino acids long. Germline V gene sequence: CDR1 SGHRS, CDR2 YFSETQ. The CDR3 nucleotides are TGCGCCAGCAGCGGCAGGCCCTACAATGAGCAGTTCTTC. This encodes CASSGRPYNEQFF.

In this sample, this clonotype turned up a few times. This chain connects TRBV7-2 to TRBJ2-3; weak D call: TRBD2 (6 bases). The CDR3 spans 15 residues. The germline V gene has CDR1 SGHTA and CDR2 FQGNSA. Trimming stripped 4 bases from V and 1 base from J, with 12 bases between. The CDR3 region is CASSYSASGTDTQYF. CDR3 in DNA: TGTGCCAGCAGCTATTCGGCTAGCGGCACAGATACGCAGTATTTT.

This clonotype was seen a handful of times. The chain links TRBV6-1 to TRBJ2-2; 11 nucleotides align to TRBD2. Per germline, CDR1 MNHNS and CDR2 SASEGT. With V trimmed by 8 bases and J by 0 bases, 8 bases remained unmatched. This CDR3 contains 17 residues. CDR3 nucleotides: TGTGCCAGCGGCCCCCGACTAGCGGGAACGAACACCGGGGAGCTGTTTTTT. It specifies CASGPRLAGTNTGELFF.

The chain is built from TRBV7-7 and TRBJ2-3; 8 bases fit TRBD2. The CDR3 covers 14 residues. Unmatched junction bases numbered 6, after V lost 5 bases and J lost 5 bases. CDR1 is SSHAT and CDR2 is FNYEAQ in the germline V gene (reference sequence). The CDR3, as DNA: TGTGCCAGCAGCGCTAGCGGGCTGAAAGATACGCAGTATTTT. Amino acid sequence: CASSASGLKDTQYF. Drawing the rest from reference TRBV7-7 and TRBJ2-3, the complete variable domain is GAGVSQSPRYKVTKRGQDVTLRCDPISSHATLYWYQQALGQGPEFLTYFNYEAQPDKSGLPSDRFSAERPEGSISTLTIQRTEQRDSAMYRCASSASGLKDTQYFGPGTRLTVL.

The rearrangement uses TRBV11-1 and TRBJ2-3, with 11 bases identical to TRBD2. J was trimmed by 0 bases and V by 0 bases; bases with no gene match: 8. CDR1 and CDR2 from the germline V gene are SGHAT and FQDESV (reference sequence). The CDR3 has 19 amino acids. The CDR3: CASSLAVAGGPDSTDTQYF. The CDR3 coding sequence is TGTGCCAGCAGCTTAGCCGTAGCGGGAGGGCCGGACAGCACAGATACGCAGTATTTT.

The rearrangement joins TRBV5-1 to TRBJ2-7, with TRBD1 identical over 8 bases. The CDR3 covers 15 residues. After removal of 4 bases from V and 2 bases from J, the junction contained 8 bases not matched to a gene. Germline V gives CDR1 SGHRS, CDR2 YFSETQ. The CDR3 DNA reads TGCGCCAGCAGCCCAAGGACAGGGCATCCCTACGAGCAGTACTTC. Translation gives CASSPRTGHPYEQYF.

The chain carries TRBV7-2 and TRBJ1-1; D unresolved. The germline V gene has CDR1 SGHTA and CDR2 FQGNSA. V gave up 5 bases and J gave up 2 bases, with 12 bases separating them. CDR3 length: 14 amino acids. The CDR3 bases are TGTGCCAGCAGCCTCAGACGGGGAAACACTGAAGCTTTCTTT. This gives the protein CASSLRRGNTEAFF.

This clonotype was detected many times. The chain recombines TRBV12-3 or TRBV12-4 with TRBJ2-1; 8 bases fit TRBD2. The CDR3 has 15 amino acids. V dropped 6 bases and J dropped 8; count of bases not matched to a gene: 12. The CDR3 sequence: CASSSTSGSGDEQFF. The CDR3 nucleotides read TGTGCCAGCAGCTCAACCAGCGGGAGTGGGGATGAGCAGTTCTTC.

This rearrangement joins TRBV7-9 to TRBJ1-1, with 10 positions matching TRBD1. Trimming cost V 4 bases and J 5 bases; bases outside gene matches: 7. The CDR3 is 15 amino acids. The germline V gene has CDR1 SEHNR and CDR2 FQNEAQ (reference sequence). CDR3 amino acids: CASSSLGTGVTEAFF. DNA of the CDR3: TGTGCCAGCAGCTCGCTTGGGACAGGGGTAACTGAAGCTTTCTTT. Combining the CDR3 with reference TRBV7-9 and TRBJ1-1 gives the whole variable domain DTGVSQNPRHKITKRGQNVTFRCDPISEHNRLYWYRQTLGQGPEFLTYFQNEAQLEKSRLLSDRFSAERPKGSFSTLEIQRTEQGDSAMYLCASSSLGTGVTEAFFGQGTRLTVV.

This chain uses TRBV12-3 or TRBV12-4 with TRBJ1-1; D is uncertain. This CDR3 has 13 amino acids. V lost 3 bases and J 1 base, leaving 6 bases between the germline ends. The CDR3 spells CASSFHQNTEAFF. CDR3 DNA: TGTGCCAGCAGTTTTCACCAGAACACTGAAGCTTTCTTT.

This clonotype has only a few counts. The CDR3 region has the DNA TGCAGCGTTGGGGTAGGGGGCGAGCAGTACTTC. Translating gives CSVGVGGEQYF. The J gene is TRBJ2-7, the V gene TRBV29-1; D is possibly TRBD1 (6 bases). V lost 4 bases and J lost 6, with 10 bases in between. Germline loops: CDR1 SQVTM, CDR2 ANQGSEA. This CDR3 is built from 11 residues.

The V call is TRBV7-9, the J call TRBJ2-7; TRBD1 matches at 9 bases. The CDR3 covers 14 residues. Germline V CDR1 and CDR2: SEHNR, FQNEAQ (reference sequence). The junction had 7 bases not matched to a gene; V was cut back by 5 bases and J by 5 bases. CDR3 protein: CASSPRTGDHEQYF. The CDR3 DNA reads as TGTGCCAGCAGCCCGCGGACAGGGGACCACGAGCAGTACTTC. Variable domain in full (rest from reference TRBV7-9 and TRBJ2-7): DTGVSQNPRHKITKRGQNVTFRCDPISEHNRLYWYRQTLGQGPEFLTYFQNEAQLEKSRLLSDRFSAERPKGSFSTLEIQRTEQGDSAMYLCASSPRTGDHEQYFGPGTRLTVT.

This chain uses TRBV20-1 with TRBJ2-3, with 13 bases identical to TRBD2. This CDR3 comprises 16 residues. Germline CDR1 is DFQATT and CDR2 is SNEGSKA (reference sequence). V gave up 6 bases and J gave up 1 base; unmatched junction bases: 7. DNA of the CDR3: TGCAGTGCCCCAACACTAGCGGGAGGGGGCACAGATACGCAGTATTTT. Its translation: CSAPTLAGGGTDTQYF.

The chain uses TRBV29-1 and TRBJ2-3; D unresolved. Germline V gene lookup returns CDR1 SQVTM and CDR2 ANQGSEA. The ends were cut back, 5 bases at V and 5 bases at J, with 14 bases in the middle. This CDR3 has 13 amino acids. The CDR3 bases are TGCAGCGTTAGGTATACGGTCGAAGATACGCAGTATTTT. This sequence encodes CSVRYTVEDTQYF.